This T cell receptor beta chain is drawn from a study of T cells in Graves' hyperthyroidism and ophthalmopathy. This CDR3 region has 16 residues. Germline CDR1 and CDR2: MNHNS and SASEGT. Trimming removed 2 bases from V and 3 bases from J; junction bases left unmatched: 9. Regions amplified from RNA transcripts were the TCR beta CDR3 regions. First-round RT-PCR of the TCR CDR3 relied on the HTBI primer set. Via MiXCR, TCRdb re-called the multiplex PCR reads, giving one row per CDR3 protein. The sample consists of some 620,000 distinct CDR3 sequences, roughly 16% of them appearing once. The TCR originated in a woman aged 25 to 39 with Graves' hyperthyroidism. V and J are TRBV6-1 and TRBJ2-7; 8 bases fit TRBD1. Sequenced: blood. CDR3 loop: CASSESQTGVSYEQYF. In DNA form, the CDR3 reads TGTGCCAGCAGTGAATCACAGACAGGGGTGAGCTACGAGCAGTACTTC.